This T cell receptor (beta chain) was observed in a study of control samples from healthy donors and cancer patients. The ends were cut back, 4 bases at V and 7 bases at J, with 19 bases in the middle. Germline CDR1 MNHEY, CDR2 SVGEGT. CDR3 length: 16 residues. The method was immunoSEQ multiplex PCR; TCRdb's version includes in-frame clones alone and lacks a portion of them. The data contain 95,000 to 150,000 clones, 89% of them seen just once; the ten biggest clones take up almost 40%. The genes are TRBV6-2 or TRBV6-3 and TRBJ2-2, with a tentative D call TRBD1 (6 bases). Sequencing was performed on blood. This receptor was obtained from a man over 45 in good health. CDR3 nucleotide sequence: TGTGCCAGCAGTTCCCATGACAGGCTAGGGGTCGGGGAGCTGTTTTTT. This gives the protein CASSSHDRLGVGELFF.